Below, 7 T cell receptor beta chains from the same sample are listed, as sequenced in a study of vaccination and CD4 T cells after COVID-19. Treatment of the sample: roughly 11-day PBMC culture with coronavirus spike peptide pools or control peptides (ViraFEST assay). The Oncomine TCR Beta short-read assay was what sequenced the DNA obtained from cultured CD4+ T cells. TCRdb used MiXCR to reprocess the PCR reads, holding one entry per CDR3 protein. Of 22,000 or so distinct CDR3 sequences in the sample, 40% to 45% were seen once. The antigens for these receptors are not known. The sample comprised CD4+ T cells from blood, cultured in vitro. The receptor source for this set is a human donor who had recovered from COVID-19.

V is TRBV6-5 and J is TRBJ2-3, with TRBD2 as a possible D gene (5 bases). CDR3 length: 14 residues. CDR1 MNHEY and CDR2 SVGAGI come from the germline V gene. V was shortened by 2 bases and J by 2 bases, with 8 bases between the two germline ends. CDR3 DNA: TGTGCCAGCAGTTACATCGGGGACACAGATACGCAGTATTTT. Its translation is CASSYIGDTDTQYF.

The chain couples TRBV6-2 or TRBV6-3 to TRBJ2-2, with D maybe TRBD2 (6 bases). The CDR3 loop spans 16 amino acids. Trimming left V 4 bases short and J 7 bases short, with 19 bases between. CDR1 and CDR2 from the germline V gene are MNHEY and SVGEGT. CDR3 loop: CASSFSGVPFNGELFF. The CDR3 DNA follows: TGTGCCAGCAGTTTCTCGGGGGTTCCCTTTAACGGGGAGCTGTTTTTT.

V usage is TRBV24-1 and J usage is TRBJ2-1; 12 bases fit TRBD1. CDR1 is KGHDR and CDR2 is SFDVKD in the germline V gene. The V and J ends lost 4 bases and 6 bases, in that order; junction bases with no gene match: 12. The CDR3 spans 18 residues. CDR3 DNA sequence: TGTGCCACCAGTGACCCGACCATTCGGGACAGGGGGCTCAATGAGCAGTTCTTC. Its translation is CATSDPTIRDRGLNEQFF.

This clonotype occurred a few times. The chain recombines TRBV20-1 with TRBJ2-7; 7 nucleotides match TRBD2. Trimming cost V 3 bases and J 6 bases; bases outside gene matches: 11. The CDR3 runs 14 residues. CDR1 and CDR2 (germline): DFQATT, SNEGSKA (reference sequence). CDR3 nucleotide sequence: TGCAGTGCTAGCGGGGGGAGGGCGCGGGGCGAGCAGTACTTC. Translating gives CSASGGRARGEQYF.

This clonotype has just a few counts. The chain links TRBV6-1 to TRBJ2-1, with D perhaps TRBD1 (6 bases). Per the germline V gene, CDR1 is MNHNS and CDR2 is SASEGT. Trimming left V 7 bases short and J 6 bases short, with 13 bases between. This CDR3 is built from 13 residues. The CDR3 reads CASNLQGSNEQFF. The CDR3 nucleotides are TGTGCCAGCAACCTACAGGGAAGCAATGAGCAGTTCTTC.

This clonotype has a handful of counts. The chain carries TRBV29-1 and TRBJ2-3, with D perhaps TRBD1 (6 bases). The CDR3 covers 13 residues. Trimming pared 4 bases from V and 8 bases from J, leaving 16 bases between. Germline-derived CDR1 and CDR2 are SQVTM and ANQGSEA. In nucleotides, the CDR3 is TGCAGCGTTGGCGGACTTGGGGGCCCTACGCAGTATTTT. It encodes CSVGGLGGPTQYF.

This chain connects TRBV18 to TRBJ1-5, with D possibly TRBD1 on 6 matching bases. Trimming cost V 0 bases and J 6 bases, with 15 bases left between them. Germline V CDR1 and CDR2: KGHSH, LQKENI. The CDR3 covers 16 residues. CDR3 residues: CASSPPKIQGGQPQHF. The DNA for the CDR3 is TGTGCCAGCTCACCACCGAAGATACAGGGCGGTCAGCCCCAGCATTTT.